This note documents a single T cell receptor beta chain sequence. This same CDR3 is encoded by further DNA sequences in the sample. This PCR relied on a set of 60 Vbeta primers and 13 Jbeta primers. Clones were sequenced by immunoSEQ multiplex PCR, and TCRdb holds only the in-frame ones, with some missing. In the table there are some 150,000 clones, about 70% of which are singletons. CDR1 SNHLY and CDR2 FYNNEI come from the germline V gene. There are 14 residues in the CDR3. V was shortened by 2 bases and J by 4 bases, with 11 bases between the two germline ends. This record comes from a study of cytomegalovirus exposure and HLA in healthy donors.

Sequenced sample: PBMCs. The chain employs TRBV2 and TRBJ1-2; perhaps TRBD1 as D (5 bases). This clonotype was obtained from a woman in her sixties in good health and CMV-seropositive. The chain's CDR3 is CASSERQGTYGYTF. The DNA of the CDR3 is TGTGCCAGCAGTGAAAGGCAGGGTACCTATGGCTACACCTTC.